This T cell receptor beta chain was captured by sequencing in a study of T cells in Graves' hyperthyroidism and ophthalmopathy. Study in general: Peripheral blood was collected at initial diagnosis, before any treatment.

Study-wide points: Ophthalmopathy cases were set apart from stable hyperthyroidism by a 13 V-J model.

Per the germline V gene, CDR1 is SGHDT and CDR2 is YYEEEE. V was shortened by 0 bases and J by 6 bases, with 14 bases between the two germline ends. There are 15 residues in the CDR3. Researchers took RNA transcripts and amplified the TCR beta CDR3 regions from them. First-round RT-PCR with HTBI primers amplified the TCR CDR3 region. One entry per CDR3 protein results from TCRdb running MiXCR on the multiplex PCR reads. The sample lists over 250,000 distinct CDR3 sequences; over 20% were seen once. Diagnoses were established using clinical symptoms, serum thyroxine and TRAb, thyroid ultrasound and orbital computed tomography. PBMCs were obtained from 7.5 to 10 ml fresh peripheral blood. Details on this clonotype: Its antigen is undetermined.

This chain joins TRBV5-6 and TRBJ2-3; D might be TRBD2 (5 bases). The sequence came from a man aged 25 to 45 with Graves' ophthalmopathy. Material for sequencing was blood. Here the CDR3 DNA reads TGTGCCAGCAGCTTGGATGGACTCCCCGGGGATACGCAGTATTTT. This translates into CASSLDGLPGDTQYF.